One and the same sample provided the 15 T cell receptor beta chains below, sequenced in a study of blood T cell repertoires in COVID-19. Clones were read by immunoSEQ multiplex PCR, and TCRdb kept only the in-frame ones, dropping some. The repertoire holds about 170,000 clones, with 88% as singletons. The sequenced material came from peripheral blood. The receptors were gathered from a man aged 55 to 70 with acute or convalescent COVID-19.

This rearrangement joins TRBV10-3 to TRBJ1-6, with D uncertain. The CDR3 runs to 13 residues. Germline-derived CDR1 and CDR2 are ENHRY and SYGVKD. V was clipped by 4 bases and J by 6 bases, with 7 bases between them. CDR3 region: CAISAGVNSPLHF. The CDR3 DNA reads as TGTGCCATCAGTGCAGGCGTTAATTCACCCCTCCACTTT.

The V gene is TRBV5-1, the J gene TRBJ2-7, with 16 bases identical to TRBD2. CDR3 length: 17 amino acids. Looked up from germline, CDR1 is SGHRS and CDR2 is YFSETQ. The J segment lost 4 bases and the V segment lost 4 bases, leaving 8 bases of the junction unmatched. The CDR3 region has the DNA TGCGCCAGCAGCCCAGGGACTAGCGGGAGGGCCAATTACGAGCAGTACTTC. This encodes CASSPGTSGRANYEQYF.

J is TRBJ2-5 and V is TRBV27, with 8 bases aligning to TRBD1. Germline-derived CDR1 and CDR2 are MNHEY and SMNVEV (reference sequence). The CDR3 length is 15 residues. V shed 1 base, J shed 4 bases, and the junction held 5 bases outside the gene matches. CDR3: CASSLLTGVGETQYF. CDR3 in DNA: TGTGCCAGCAGTTTATTGACAGGGGTGGGAGAGACCCAGTACTTC.

The rearrangement joins TRBV14 to TRBJ1-4, with D perhaps matching TRBD1 (6 bases). Trimming shortened V by 1 base and J by 8 bases, and 14 bases separated the two germline ends. Germline loops: CDR1 SGHDN, CDR2 FVKESK. This CDR3 spans 15 amino acids. The CDR3 bases are TGTGCCAGCAGCCAAGGGTACAGGGATTCGGAAAAACTGTTTTTT. Protein: CASSQGYRDSEKLFF.

This clone occurred once. The genes are TRBV5-6 and TRBJ1-2; 8 nucleotides agree with TRBD1. V trimming: 5 bases; J trimming: 6 bases; junction bases outside the gene matches: 9. The germline CDR1 and CDR2 sequences are SGHDT and YYEEEE. The CDR3 consists of 14 residues. Here the CDR3 reads CASRLTGGRNGYTF. The DNA of the CDR3 is TGTGCCAGCAGGCTCACAGGGGGGAGGAATGGCTACACCTTC.

The count of this clone is one. The rearrangement joins TRBV27 to TRBJ2-2, with 7 bases that match TRBD1. The CDR3 contains 18 residues. The V and J ends lost 0 bases and 0 bases, in that order; junction bases with no gene match: 7. CDR1 is MNHEY and CDR2 is SMNVEV in the germline V gene (reference sequence). Here the CDR3 reads CASSLSNRGYSNTGELFF. Here the CDR3 DNA reads TGTGCCAGCAGTTTATCGAACAGGGGATATTCGAACACCGGGGAGCTGTTTTTT.

This clone came up a few times. V gene TRBV20-1 combines with J gene TRBJ1-2; 9 bases match TRBD1. CDR3 length: 13 amino acids. J lost 4 bases, V lost 3 bases, and 3 bases had no gene match. Looked up from germline, CDR1 is DFQATT and CDR2 is SNEGSKA (reference sequence). CDR3 DNA sequence: TGCAGTGCTAGTCTACAGGGGGCCTATGGCTACACCTTC. It encodes CSASLQGAYGYTF.

The rearrangement uses TRBV19 and TRBJ1-6; D unclear. The V and J ends lost 6 bases and 0 bases respectively, with 12 bases between them. The CDR3 runs 16 residues. The germline gives CDR1 LNHDA, CDR2 SQIVND (reference sequence). This chain's CDR3 is CASSRVPSSYNSPLHF. The DNA for the CDR3 is TGTGCCAGTAGCCGAGTACCGAGCTCCTATAATTCACCCCTCCACTTT.

The chain uses TRBV12-5 and TRBJ1-5; D ambiguous. CDR1 is LGHNT and CDR2 is FRNRAP in the germline V gene. This CDR3 comprises 13 residues. Deletions cut 6 bases from V and 1 base from J, with 7 bases between. The CDR3: CASGLRSNQPQHF. Written as DNA, the CDR3 is TGTGCTAGTGGACTCCGAAGCAATCAGCCCCAGCATTTT.

This chain connects TRBV5-5 to TRBJ1-2; no reliable D call. The germline gives CDR1 SGHKS, CDR2 YYEKEE (reference sequence). The CDR3 has 15 residues. Trimming left V 4 bases short and J 3 bases short, with 16 bases between. This chain's CDR3 is CASSRGGEFYYGYTF. In DNA, the CDR3 is TGTGCCAGCAGCCGGGGTGGGGAGTTTTACTATGGCTACACCTTC.

V usage is TRBV30 and J usage is TRBJ2-5; D gene uncertain. CDR3 length equals 11 residues. CDR1 and CDR2 from the germline V gene are GTSNPN and SVGIG (reference sequence). V gave up 2 bases and J gave up 4 bases, with 5 bases separating them. DNA for the CDR3: TGTGCCTGGAGTAGTAGAGAGACCCAGTACTTC. Its translation is CAWSSRETQYF.

This clone appeared once. The chain uses TRBV19 and TRBJ2-1; D possibly corresponds to TRBD1 (6 bases). This CDR3 has 15 amino acids. Germline V gives CDR1 LNHDA, CDR2 SQIVND (reference sequence). V lost 3 bases, J lost 8 bases, and 17 bases lay in between. CDR3 residues: CASSMVEQGGHEQFF. The CDR3 DNA is TGTGCCAGTAGTATGGTAGAACAGGGTGGGCATGAGCAGTTCTTC.

The CDR3 is CASRVGTGADNTEAFF. The CDR3 DNA reads as TGTGCCAGCAGGGTAGGGACAGGGGCAGATAACACTGAAGCTTTCTTT. J is TRBJ1-1 and V is TRBV6-6, with TRBD1 matching 10 bases. The CDR3 is made up of 16 amino acids. V lost 6 bases, J lost 2 bases, and 9 bases stayed unmatched. Germline V gene sequence: CDR1 MNHNY, CDR2 SVGAGI (reference sequence).

The chain employs TRBV7-6 and TRBJ2-7; D not resolved. The V gene's germline CDR1 is SGHVS and CDR2 FNYEAQ. Trimming took 5 bases from V and 1 from J, leaving 15 bases between them. This CDR3 comprises 15 residues. The DNA for the CDR3 is TGTGCCAGCAGCGTAAGACTGGCCCCTTCCTACGAGCAGTACTTC. Its protein product is CASSVRLAPSYEQYF.

The chain couples TRBV18 to TRBJ2-5; D not certain. CDR3 length: 13 amino acids. Germline-derived CDR1 and CDR2 are KGHSH and LQKENI. V lost 2 bases and J lost 1, with 5 bases in between. Here the CDR3 reads CASSPGLQETQYF. The CDR3 nucleotides read TGTGCCAGCTCACCAGGGCTCCAAGAGACCCAGTACTTC.